This T cell receptor beta chain was recovered during a study of blood T cell repertoires in COVID-19. Profiling relied on immunoSEQ multiplex PCR, and the TCRdb table lists in-frame clones only, not all of them. The table includes roughly 220,000 clones, roughly four fifths detected once. The germline gives CDR1 SGHNT, CDR2 YYREEE (reference sequence). The V and J ends lost 5 bases and 9 bases, in that order; junction bases with no gene match: 11. The CDR3 extends over 16 amino acids. The sequence came from an elderly woman with COVID-19, enrolled during active disease. This chain joins TRBV5-4 and TRBJ2-1; 13 nucleotides line up with TRBD2. Sequences were obtained from peripheral blood. This chain's CDR3 is CASRPPGLAGEGEQFF. CDR3 bases: TGTGCCAGCAGGCCCCCAGGACTAGCGGGAGAGGGTGAGCAGTTCTTC.